This T cell receptor beta chain was sequenced for a study of T cell responses to AZD1222 COVID-19 vaccine. Produced via immunoSEQ multiplex PCR; TCRdb's table is partial and in-frame only. This repertoire shows 140,000 to 150,000 clones, about 92% found once; its top ten account for more than 8%. Germline-derived CDR1 and CDR2 are KGHDR and SFDVKD. V lost 5 bases, J lost 0 bases, and 8 bases lay in between. The CDR3 is 14 amino acids. Sequencing used peripheral blood, obtained on day 0 of AZD1222 vaccination. The rearrangement uses TRBV24-1 and TRBJ2-3, with a possible D match to TRBD2 (5 bases). The receptor's source is an adult in good health. CDR3 in amino acids: CATSVAGSTDTQYF. The DNA of the CDR3 is TGTGCCACCAGTGTTGCGGGTAGCACAGATACGCAGTATTTT.